This T cell receptor (beta chain) came from a study of identical twins (dated by TCRdb to 2016 to 2017). Study-wide context: To test whether fetal clonotypes persist, the study used deep sequencing on TCR alpha and beta repertoires from monozygotic twins, unrelated adults of various ages, and cord blood. To rule out contamination, the twin experiments were replicated at different times with different library preparation protocols.

Its CDR3 holds 13 amino acids, cysteine through phenylalanine. The entry retains the CDR3 DNA only, 39 bases that are in frame from base 1. CDR1 is given as SGDLS and CDR2 as YYNGEE, both from the germline V gene. Relative to germline, V is 6 bases shorter and J is 6 bases shorter, with 12 bases between their ends. Details on this clonotype: Its antigen has not been determined. No base-level quality is on record; no much larger clone is a single base apart.

Every donor was a healthy Caucasian. The twin cohort comprised three pairs of female monozygotic twins, all aged roughly 18 to 29 years. The RNA used for TCR libraries was isolated from peripheral blood mononuclear cells. The library was produced with 5' RACE. TCRdb names Illumina HiSeq 2000 as the instrument used. A universal primer binding site was added through template switching, and the final cDNA carried a unique molecular identifier so that TCR cDNA molecules could be counted accurately. Specific primers in the conserved constant-segment region were used to synthesize first-strand cDNA for the TCR alpha and beta chains. To control for contamination, every cDNA library carried two barcodes: a SMART-Mk sample barcode plus Illumina barcodes. Two successive PCR steps introduced TruSeq adapter sequences along with Illumina sample barcodes. The Illumina HiSeq platform was used with custom primers to sequence TCR alpha and beta cDNA libraries. Processing in the source paper ran as follows. MiGEC was used to process raw reads and extract unique molecular identifiers, and MiXCR was used to find CDR3 positions. Recombination models were inferred per individual with the repgenHMM and IGoR tools using an EM algorithm. The tcR package in R was used for shared clonotype analysis, with sharing normalized by the product of cloneset sizes. Out-of-frame nonproductive sequences were analyzed to study raw recombination free of thymic and clonal selection effects. TCRdb reran the public reads through fastp at Q25 and MiXCR, keeping productive beta chains. For every CDR3 protein sequence, its rows merge into one entry that carries the most common genes and DNA. The authors' filters were not applied to this entry. The sample contains under 800,000 distinct CDR3 sequences, about 20% of them found a single time. The ten largest clones represent around 4.5% of the sample.

The full study reports these points: Compared with coincidental sharing between unrelated individuals, an excess of low generation-probability sequences was observed among out-of-frame TCR alpha sequences shared between twins. A weaker excess of twin sharing was found in beta out-of-frame sequences because the signal-to-noise ratio was lowered by fewer shared sequences. Fewer insertions were carried by abundant cord blood beta clonotypes, a similar but weaker trend appeared in young adult naive repertoires, and no such trend appeared in memory repertoires. Zero-insertion analyses could be partly confounded by invariant T cells such as MAIT and iNKT, although diverse VJ usage argued against such confounding for most clonotypes. Because the same donors could not be followed over many years, the conclusions depended on cross-sectional statistical analysis. Out-of-frame TCR alpha sharing in monozygotic twins was systematically underestimated by recombination models, whereas sharing between unrelated individuals was in agreement with the recombination models.

Separately, the same data were catalogued under a study of T cells expressing NK-cell markers. As that second paper reports: TCR beta-chain repertoires were profiled in sorted CD3+CD56+NKG2C+, CD3+CD56+NKG2C- and CD3+CD56-NKG2C+ T-cell subsets from about 8 donors. Seven of the eight sequenced donors were HCMV-seropositive and one was HCMV-seronegative. To restrict sorting to alphabetaTCR-expressing T cells, an anti-gammadeltaTCR antibody was added in several experiments. For several donors, the dominant CD3+CD56+NKG2C+ clonotypes were among the top 10 CD8+ clonotypes and accounted for about 1.0-8% of CD8+ T cells. Those dominant clonotypes were again the most abundant among CD3+CD56-NKG2C+ cells in a few donors, at about 28.3-65%. It remained unclear whether the expanded NKG2C-expressing T cell clones were specific for HCMV antigens. The eight sequenced donors were randomly selected healthy volunteers, three men and five women. HCMV-specific IgG was detected in serum with a commercial ELISA kit to determine HCMV serostatus. For six donors, bulk peripheral blood T-cell repertoires were additionally sequenced from unsorted PBMC. MIGEC was used to demultiplex reads and group the reads by UMI, and MiTCR was used to assemble and quantify clonotypes. To exclude erroneous sequences, only TCR cDNA sequences supported by at least two reads were retained. The tcR package was used for downstream repertoire analysis, and clonotypes were matched between fractions using CDR3 nucleotide sequence together with V segment. Antigen specificity was annotated against VDJdb with VDJmatch, allowing one amino acid substitution in CDR3.

Here the chain combines TRBV9 and TRBJ2-2; tentative D gene TRBD2, with 6 bases matching. The sequenced material came from PBMCs. The TCR was taken from a woman in her late teens or twenties in good health. This receptor has the CDR3 CASTMGGAGELFF. The nucleotide sequence reads TGTGCCAGCACCATGGGGGGAGCCGGGGAGCTGTTTTTT.